What follows is one T cell receptor (beta chain) and its context. Its antigen is not yet known. One base away there is no much larger clone; base qualities are not given. This record belongs to a study of metastatic and nonmetastatic thyroid tumors (dated by TCRdb to the early 2020s). At the level of the whole study: The researchers compared repertoires between peripheral blood samples and tumor or nodule tissue samples from patients with malignant or benign thyroid disease.

No patient had received any treatment before thyroid surgery. Patient clinical samples collected from 2012 to 2018 were retrospectively analysed using T-cell receptor beta sequencing. Receptor libraries were prepared by PCR. The sequencing machine was an Illumina HiSeq 4000. High-throughput sequencing was used to profile the TCR beta-chain CDR3 region of every patient. On the study's bioinformatics: CDR3 differences across clinicopathological groups were used to build a classifier for discriminating distant-metastatic papillary thyroid cancer patients. The Shannon index was used to measure repertoire diversity, and the Morisita-Horn index was used to measure how similar tumor and blood repertoires were. TCRdb's own reprocessing of the public reads used fastp at Q25 and MiXCR and kept productive beta chains. The V and J calls reflect TCRdb's pipeline rather than the authors' work. This sample is represented by some 52,000 clones; about 15% of them were singletons. Jointly, the top ten make up roughly 3% of the sample.

Findings and caveats that apply to the study as a whole: TCR beta diversity was reported as significantly higher in malignant tumors than in benign nodules, in both blood and tumor samples.

Trimming takes 0 bases off V and 4 bases off J; junction bases not matched to a gene: 4. The CDR3 sequence holds 16 residues, the cysteine and phenylalanine included. Only the CDR3 DNA stays, 48 bases, in frame from base 1. CDR1 DFQATT and CDR2 SNEGSKA are derived from the germline V gene (reference sequence). Sequenced material: blood. Recombination connected TRBV20-1 to TRBJ2-1; the junction holds 12 bases that match TRBD2. This TCR was recovered from a female donor with papillary thyroid cancer or a benign thyroid nodule (not recorded which). Some clones in this sample may be carry-over from other donors' samples. The sequenced DNA is TGCAGTGCTAGAGATACGACTAGCGGGAGTTACAATGAGCAGTTCTTC. This translates into CSARDTTSGSYNEQFF.